Listed here are 31 T cell receptor beta chains from one sample, sequenced in a study of low-dose radiotherapy and immunotherapy resistance in tumors. The time point was: before trial treatment. Both TCRalpha and TCRbeta chains were reverse transcribed with V-gene-specific primers. TCRs were put through approximately 20 PCR cycles of amplification with Phusion. A constant-region primer and the V-primer adapter served as the primer pair. A single record per CDR3 protein comes from TCRdb applying MiXCR to the reads. The table shows 55,000 to 65,000 distinct CDR3 sequences, with about a quarter occurring only once. The material sequenced was PBMCs, taken before treatment. Receptor source: a male donor with rectosigmoid adenocarcinoma.

This clonotype was counted at least ten times. The rearrangement links TRBV3-1 to TRBJ2-3, with 9 positions matching TRBD1. With 4 bases clipped from V and 5 bases from J, the junction kept 10 bases outside the gene matches. Germline CDR1 is LGHDT and CDR2 is YNNKEL (reference sequence). The CDR3 loop spans 16 amino acids. CDR3 amino acids: CASSRRTGVVLDTQYF. The DNA for the CDR3 is TGTGCCAGCAGCCGGAGGACAGGGGTAGTTTTAGATACGCAGTATTTT.

This clonotype has at least ten counts. The chain couples TRBV28 to TRBJ2-1, with TRBD2 matching 7 bases. The CDR3 runs to 14 residues. V was clipped by 8 bases and J by 4 bases; unmatched bases: 8. Germline CDR1 MDHEN, CDR2 SYDVKM. The CDR3 spells CASGRVSVYNEQFF. For the CDR3, the DNA is TGTGCCAGCGGGAGGGTTTCTGTGTACAATGAGCAGTTCTTC. Full variable domain (missing parts from reference TRBV28 and TRBJ2-1): DVKVTQSSRYLVKRTGEKVFLECVQDMDHENMFWYRQDPGLGLRLIYFSYDVKMKEKGDIPEGYSVSREKKERFSLILESASTNQTSMYLCASGRVSVYNEQFFGPGTRLTVL.

This clonotype was seen ten or more times. J is TRBJ2-4 and V is TRBV7-2; TRBD2 aligns across 9 bases. Germline CDR1 SGHTA, CDR2 FQGNSA. The CDR3 is made up of 16 amino acids. J was trimmed by 9 bases and V by 1 base; bases with no gene match: 10. CDR3 bases: TGTGCCAGCAGCTTAGAGTTAGCGGGAGCTTTTAGCATTCAGTACTTC. Translated, it gives CASSLELAGAFSIQYF.

This clonotype was picked up many times. The chain is built from TRBV18 and TRBJ2-5; maybe TRBD1 (6 bases). The CDR3 length is 15 residues. The V end lost 4 bases, the J end lost 0 bases, and 12 bases lay between the germline ends. Germline CDR1 is KGHSH and CDR2 is LQKENI. CDR3 sequence: CASSRTEYYQETQYF. In DNA form, the CDR3 reads TGTGCCAGCTCACGGACAGAGTACTACCAAGAGACCCAGTACTTC.

This clonotype was observed many times. V gene TRBV29-1 combines with J gene TRBJ2-6, with D perhaps matching TRBD1 (5 bases). CDR1 and CDR2 (germline): SQVTM, ANQGSEA. The CDR3 is made up of 14 amino acids. The V end lost 4 bases, the J end lost 1 base, and 8 bases lay between the germline ends. CDR3 bases: TGCAGCGTTGCCGCAGGGTCTGGGGCCAACGTCCTGACTTTC. Protein product: CSVAAGSGANVLTF.

Remarks on this clonotype: A far bigger clonotype differs at one base, so this is likely a read error. V and J are TRBV29-1 and TRBJ2-7; tentative D call: TRBD1 (6 bases). The germline CDR1 and CDR2 sequences are SQVTM and ANQGSEA. There are 14 residues in the CDR3. The CDR3 bases are TGCAGTGCTAGGGGTATGACAGGCACCCACGAGCAGTACTTC. This gives the protein CSARGMTGTHEQYF.

In regard to this clonotype: This likely came from a read error, as a far larger clone is one base away. The J gene is TRBJ2-1, the V gene TRBV13; 7 bases fit TRBD2. Germline CDR1 is PRHDT and CDR2 is FYEKMQ (reference sequence). The CDR3 sequence is 14 residues long. Losses at the gene ends were 8 bases for V and 10 bases for J; bases not matched to a gene: 14. The CDR3: CASCSRPGTNEQFF. The CDR3 DNA reads as TGTGCCAGCTGTTCTCGACCTGGGACTAACGAGCAGTTCTTC. Drawing the rest from reference TRBV13 and TRBJ2-1, the complete variable domain is AAGVIQSPRHLIKEKRETATLKCYPIPRHDTVYWYQQGPGQDPQFLISFYEKMQSDKGSIPDRFSAQQFSDYHSELNMSSLELGDSALYFCASCSRPGTNEQFFGPGTRLTVL.

This clonotype was seen ten or more times. V is TRBV14 and J is TRBJ2-3; maybe TRBD1 (5 bases). The germline gives CDR1 SGHDN, CDR2 FVKESK. V was shortened by 4 bases and J by 6 bases, with 14 bases between the two germline ends. The CDR3 covers 14 residues. CDR3 coding DNA: TGTGCCAGCAGCCTCAGGGTCTGGGTGGATACGCAGTATTTT. Amino acids: CASSLRVWVDTQYF. Supplemented by reference TRBV14 and TRBJ2-3, the full variable domain reads EAGVTQFPSHSVIEKGQTVTLRCDPISGHDNLYWYRRVMGKEIKFLLHFVKESKQDESGMPNNRFLAERTGGTYSTLKVQPAELEDSGVYFCASSLRVWVDTQYFGPGTRLTVL.

This clonotype was observed at least ten times. V usage is TRBV20-1 and J usage is TRBJ2-7; D may be TRBD1 (6 bases). V lost 5 bases, J lost 3 bases, and 8 bases lay in between. This CDR3 has 11 amino acids. Germline-derived CDR1 and CDR2 are DFQATT and SNEGSKA (reference sequence). This chain's CDR3 is CSAWGLYEQYF. The CDR3 DNA sequence: TGCAGTGCTTGGGGGCTCTACGAGCAGTACTTC.

The genes are TRBV7-4 and TRBJ2-3; D ambiguous. The germline V gene encodes CDR1 SGHVT and CDR2 SQSDAQ. The CDR3 has 16 amino acids. Trimming took off 1 base at V and 0 bases at J, with 11 bases between the two ends. DNA for the CDR3: TGTGCCAGCAGCTTAGTCCTGGGCCAGAGCACAGATACGCAGTATTTT. Translated, it gives CASSLVLGQSTDTQYF.

This clonotype was detected a few times. This sequence joins TRBV2 and TRBJ2-4; D not resolved. Per germline, CDR1 SNHLY and CDR2 FYNNEI. This CDR3 region has 17 residues. The V and J ends lost 7 bases and 0 bases respectively, with 19 bases between them. The CDR3 loop reads CASNTKWGSLAKNIQYF. In DNA form, the CDR3 reads TGTGCCAGCAACACAAAGTGGGGTTCGCTAGCCAAAAACATTCAGTACTTC.

The chain couples TRBV5-1 to TRBJ2-7, with a tentative D call TRBD1 (6 bases). The CDR3 is 13 residues long. Trimming took 3 bases from V and 5 from J, leaving 12 bases between them. Germline V gives CDR1 SGHRS, CDR2 YFSETQ. CDR3 region: CASSSGVGHEQYF. The CDR3 coding sequence is TGCGCCAGCAGCTCAGGGGTTGGGCACGAGCAGTACTTC.

By frequency in the sample, this clonotype is medium-sized. CDR3 sequence: CASIPAVGARQPQHF. The CDR3 DNA sequence: TGTGCCAGCATCCCGGCTGTCGGGGCCCGTCAGCCCCAGCATTTT. The rearrangement links TRBV28 to TRBJ1-5, with a weak D call TRBD1 (5 bases). From germline, CDR1 is MDHEN and CDR2 SYDVKM. The CDR3 has 15 residues. V lost 7 bases and J lost 6, with 19 bases in between.

This clonotype was seen many times. The chain recombines TRBV4-3 with TRBJ2-5; unclear D gene. The CDR3 extends over 14 amino acids. Germline assignment: CDR1 LGHNA and CDR2 YSLEER. V was pared by 1 base and J by 5 bases, with 11 bases between. Written as DNA, the CDR3 is TGCGCCAGCAGCCAAGGGGCCTTCCGGGAGACCCAGTACTTC. This gives the protein CASSQGAFRETQYF.

The table lists this clonotype with many counts. This chain links TRBV12-3 or TRBV12-4 with TRBJ2-1; D unresolved. V was shortened by 3 bases and J by 7 bases, with 7 bases between the two germline ends. The CDR3 spans 12 residues. For the CDR3, the DNA is TGTGCCAGCAGTTTGGTGGGTAATGAGCAGTTCTTC. This translates into CASSLVGNEQFF.

At least ten counts were recorded for this clonotype. The chain joins TRBV7-2 to TRBJ1-5; D remains unclear. The germline CDR1 and CDR2 sequences are SGHTA and FQGNSA. Trimming removed 0 bases at V and 9 bases at J, with 9 bases between. CDR3 length equals 13 residues. In DNA, the CDR3 is TGTGCCAGCAGCTTAGCAACCGGTTGGCCCCAGCATTTT. This sequence encodes CASSLATGWPQHF.

The V gene is TRBV3-1, the J gene TRBJ2-1; TRBD2 might be the D (6 bases). Germline V lookup: CDR1 LGHDT, CDR2 YNNKEL (reference sequence). The CDR3 runs to 14 residues. The ends were cut back, 4 bases at V and 6 bases at J, with 13 bases in the middle. The CDR3 reads CASSPSLASNEQFF. CDR3 bases: TGTGCCAGCAGCCCATCTCTAGCGTCCAATGAGCAGTTCTTC.

This clonotype has at least ten counts. The chain joins TRBV6-1 to TRBJ1-2, with a possible D match to TRBD1 (5 bases). The CDR3 extends over 14 amino acids. V lost 3 bases and J lost 0, with 8 bases in between. Germline values: CDR1 MNHNS, CDR2 SASEGT. CDR3 amino acids: CASSETVANYGYTF. In DNA, the CDR3 is TGTGCCAGCAGTGAGACAGTAGCTAACTATGGCTACACCTTC.

This clonotype was observed many times. J is TRBJ1-1 and V is TRBV18; 7 positions agree with TRBD1. Germline V gives CDR1 KGHSH, CDR2 LQKENI. CDR3 size: 20 residues. V was clipped by 4 bases and J by 1 base; unmatched bases: 21. CDR3 DNA: TGTGCCAGCTCACGCTCGATCGGGACAGTCAGTCAATCGACGAACACTGAAGCTTTCTTT. Its translation is CASSRSIGTVSQSTNTEAFF. The full variable domain, rest sourced from reference TRBV18 and TRBJ1-1, is NAGVMQNPRHLVRRRGQEARLRCSPMKGHSHVYWYRQLPEEGLKFMVYLQKENIIDESGMPKERFSAEFPKEGPSILRIQQVVRGDSAAYFCASSRSIGTVSQSTNTEAFFGQGTRLTVV.

The gene calls are TRBV11-2 and TRBJ1-2; D is perhaps TRBD1 (5 bases). The CDR3 is 13 residues long. V lost 4 bases and J lost 4, with 10 bases in between. Per germline, CDR1 SGHAT and CDR2 FQNNGV. The CDR3 DNA sequence: TGTGCCAGCAGCTCGGGACTGACCTATGGCTACACCTTC. Translation gives CASSSGLTYGYTF.

Regarding this clonotype: Being one base from a much bigger clone, this may be a read error. The chain employs TRBV13 and TRBJ1-5; no firm D call. The CDR3 covers 12 residues. Germline CDR1 and CDR2: PRHDT and FYEKMQ (reference sequence). Trimming removed 2 bases at V and 5 bases at J, with 4 bases between. CDR3 region: CASSLSDQPQHF. Here the CDR3 DNA reads TGTGCCAGCAGCTTATCGGATCAGCCCCAGCATTTT.

This clonotype occurred many times. V usage is TRBV10-3 and J usage is TRBJ1-2; TRBD1 matches 7 bases. The V gene's germline CDR1 is ENHRY and CDR2 SYGVKD. This CDR3 contains 14 residues. The J segment lost 2 bases and the V segment lost 4 bases, leaving 4 bases of the junction unmatched. CDR3 in amino acids: CAISAEGANYGYTF. DNA of the CDR3: TGTGCCATCAGTGCGGAGGGGGCGAACTATGGCTACACCTTC.

This clonotype has at least ten counts. This chain links TRBV6-2 or TRBV6-3 with TRBJ1-5; D is undetermined. The CDR3 runs 15 residues. The V end lost 2 bases, the J end lost 4 bases, and 12 bases lay between the germline ends. Germline V gene sequence: CDR1 MNHEY, CDR2 SVGEGT. The CDR3 DNA reads TGTGCCAGCAGTTACGCCCGGACGGTAAATCAGCCCCAGCATTTT. As protein: CASSYARTVNQPQHF.

In this sample, this clonotype turned up many times. CDR3 nucleotide sequence: TGTGCCAGCAGTACTGGGGGCGCGTGGACTGAAGCTTTCTTT. It codes for CASSTGGAWTEAFF. The chain is built from TRBV28 and TRBJ1-1, with TRBD1 as a possible D gene (6 bases). Trimming cost V 5 bases and J 5 bases, with 15 bases left between them. The CDR3 consists of 14 residues. Per germline, CDR1 MDHEN and CDR2 SYDVKM.

This clonotype was picked up many times. The rearrangement uses TRBV7-9 and TRBJ2-5; 10 bases align to TRBD1. With 2 bases clipped from V and 5 bases from J, the junction kept 11 bases outside the gene matches. This CDR3 comprises 17 residues. Germline values: CDR1 SEHNR, CDR2 FQNEAQ (reference sequence). The CDR3 loop reads CASSLHSGTGERETQYF. CDR3 bases: TGTGCCAGCAGCTTACATTCCGGGACAGGGGAGCGGGAGACCCAGTACTTC.

This clonotype was recorded many times. The chain employs TRBV12-3 or TRBV12-4 and TRBJ2-1, with D perhaps matching TRBD2 (7 bases). V lost 2 bases, J lost 6 bases, and 8 bases lay in between. There are 13 residues in the CDR3. CDR3 nucleotides: TGTGCCAGCAGTTTACGGGGGGCCAATGAGCAGTTCTTC. Its translation is CASSLRGANEQFF.

The chain links TRBV20-1 to TRBJ2-7, with D perhaps matching TRBD2 (5 bases). V was clipped by 6 bases and J by 6 bases, with 18 bases between them. The CDR3 is 13 residues long. In germline, CDR1 is DFQATT, CDR2 SNEGSKA (reference sequence). CDR3 in DNA: TGCAGTGCCGCGTACACTAGGAAGGCCGAGCAGTACTTC. This codes for CSAAYTRKAEQYF.

This clonotype was observed at least ten times. The chain uses TRBV29-1 and TRBJ2-3; TRBD1 is a possible D gene (6 bases). The CDR3 covers 13 residues. Trimming cost V 1 base and J 2 bases, with 7 bases left between them. Germline V gene lookup returns CDR1 SQVTM and CDR2 ANQGSEA. This chain's CDR3 is CSVEGDTTDTQYF. The CDR3 DNA reads TGCAGCGTTGAAGGGGACACCACAGATACGCAGTATTTT.

This clonotype showed up many times. The chain carries TRBV19 and TRBJ2-4; D is perhaps TRBD1 (5 bases). The CDR3 consists of 14 residues. The germline V gene encodes CDR1 LNHDA and CDR2 SQIVND (reference sequence). The ends were cut back, 5 bases at V and 5 bases at J, with 13 bases in the middle. The CDR3 is CASSLRATQNIQYF. The CDR3 bases are TGTGCCAGTAGTCTCAGGGCCACTCAAAACATTCAGTACTTC. Variable domain in full (rest from reference TRBV19 and TRBJ2-4): DGGITQSPKYLFRKEGQNVTLSCEQNLNHDAMYWYRQDPGQGLRLIYYSQIVNDFQKGDIAEGYSVSREKKESFPLTVTSAQKNPTAFYLCASSLRATQNIQYFGAGTRLSVL.

This clonotype was observed many times. The chain links TRBV4-3 to TRBJ2-1; 7 bases are a match to TRBD2. V was pared by 1 base and J by 8 bases, with 5 bases of the junction left unmatched. The germline CDR1 and CDR2 sequences are LGHNA and YSLEER. The CDR3 sequence is 14 residues long. In nucleotides, the CDR3 is TGCGCCAGCAGCCAAGGCGGGAGCATCTATGAGCAGTTCTTC. It codes for CASSQGGSIYEQFF.

Many counts were recorded for this clonotype. The CDR3, as DNA: TGTGCCAGCAGGAACGTAGGGAATGAGCAGTTCTTC. Residues: CASRNVGNEQFF. V usage is TRBV2 and J usage is TRBJ2-1; D unresolved. The CDR3 consists of 12 residues. V gave up 6 bases and J gave up 7 bases, with 10 bases separating them. CDR1 and CDR2 (germline): SNHLY, FYNNEI.